This entry is about one T cell receptor beta chain. The antigen is undetermined. Trimming at V came to 0 bases and at J to 10 bases, leaving 8 bases not matched to a gene. CDR3 length equals 14 residues. Germline assignment: CDR1 SGHDN and CDR2 FVKESK. These data come from a study of cytomegalovirus exposure and HLA in healthy donors. General study findings and limits: Over 150 TCR beta chains were listed as cytomegalovirus-associated. Follow-up analysis seemed to connect common viral pathogens with several of the most significant clusters identified.

In the PCR, 60 Vbeta and 13 Jbeta primers were used. TCRdb keeps only in-frame clones here, not all; method: immunoSEQ multiplex PCR. This sample carries about 150,000 clones, 65% to 75% of them seen once, and the ten largest clones take 2% to 2.5%. It was healthy bone marrow donors who served as donors. These donors counted as nominally healthy when sampled, but unrecorded immune exposures were likely. The specimen was PBMCs. This rearrangement joins TRBV14 to TRBJ1-1; 7 bases line up with TRBD1. The receptor was derived from a young man in good health and CMV-seronegative. The CDR3 sequence: CASSQEHRGLAAFF. The CDR3 region has the DNA TGTGCCAGCAGCCAAGAGCACAGGGGATTAGCAGCTTTCTTT.